The 14 T cell receptor beta chains in this list originate from one sample, sequenced in a study of early stage breast cancer tumors. The repertoire was sequenced with immunoSEQ multiplex PCR; TCRdb's copy has only in-frame clones and lacks some. The table records 28,000 or so clones, 60% to 80% of them present only once. The sample was blood. These receptors all come from a person aged 40 to 50 with breast cancer.

This clone was seen a few times. CDR3 in amino acids: CASSLSADRNQPQHF. The DNA of the CDR3 is TGTGCCAGCAGTTTATCGGCGGACCGTAATCAGCCCCAGCATTTT. The V gene is TRBV27, the J gene TRBJ1-5; D is uncertain. The CDR3 has 15 amino acids. Deletions cut 0 bases from V and 4 bases from J, with 10 bases between. In germline, CDR1 is MNHEY, CDR2 SMNVEV (reference sequence).

The table lists this clone with a few counts. The V gene is TRBV7-9, the J gene TRBJ2-1, with a tentative D call TRBD2 (5 bases). The CDR3 length is 14 residues. The V gene lost 3 bases and the J gene lost 5 bases, with 11 bases spanning the gap. CDR1 and CDR2 from the germline V gene are SEHNR and FQNEAQ (reference sequence). Here the CDR3 DNA reads TGTGCCAGCAGCTTCCGACGGCGGGACAATGAGCAGTTCTTC. It translates to CASSFRRRDNEQFF.

The V and J genes are TRBV5-3 and TRBJ2-5, with D perhaps TRBD1 (5 bases). TRBV5-3 is noted as an ORF with a role that remains uncertain. V lost 6 bases to trimming and J lost 2 bases, with 11 bases between them. The CDR3 totals 13 residues. The CDR3 DNA reads TGTGCCAGAATCTGGGGCAGGCAAGAGACCCAGTACTTC. Its protein is CARIWGRQETQYF.

This clone is termed medium-sized. J is TRBJ1-5 and V is TRBV5-1, with 11 bases matching TRBD1. The CDR3 sequence is 14 residues long. V lost 4 bases, J lost 5 bases, and 2 bases stayed unmatched. Germline values: CDR1 SGHRS, CDR2 YFSETQ. The CDR3 DNA is TGCGCCAGCAGCGTGGGACAGGGGGATCAGCCCCAGCATTTT. Residues: CASSVGQGDQPQHF.

The chain combines TRBV10-3 with TRBJ2-3; D is possibly TRBD2 (6 bases). Germline V CDR1 and CDR2: ENHRY, SYGVKD. The ends were cut back, 3 bases at V and 2 bases at J, with 18 bases in the middle. The length of the CDR3 is 17 residues. CDR3 loop: CAISDPYSGTTTDTQYF. CDR3 nucleotide sequence: TGTGCCATCAGTGATCCCTATAGCGGTACCACCACAGATACGCAGTATTTT.

This clone was picked up a small number of times. The chain is built from TRBV7-2 and TRBJ2-7, with a possible D match to TRBD2 (6 bases). The CDR3 runs to 13 residues. The germline gives CDR1 SGHTA, CDR2 FQGNSA. With 2 bases removed from V and 4 bases from J, the gap between germline ends came to 9 bases. The CDR3 DNA sequence: TGTGCCAGCAGCTTATGGGCGGGGTACGAGCAGTACTTC. Amino acids: CASSLWAGYEQYF.

This chain connects TRBV5-5 to TRBJ2-5; 9 nucleotides agree with TRBD1. Germline lookup yields CDR1 SGHKS and CDR2 YYEKEE (reference sequence). V trimming: 1 base; J trimming: 4 bases; junction bases outside the gene matches: 8. The CDR3 is made up of 16 amino acids. The CDR3 DNA follows: TGTGCCAGCAGCTTGCCCGACAGGGGGTCAAGAGAGACCCAGTACTTC. Encoded protein: CASSLPDRGSRETQYF.

The V gene is TRBV6-4, the J gene TRBJ2-2; D remains ambiguous. The germline V gene has CDR1 MRHNA and CDR2 SNTAGT. The ends were cut back, 0 bases at V and 8 bases at J, with 10 bases in the middle. The CDR3 spans 14 residues. The chain's CDR3 is CASSDSTSAGELFF. The CDR3 coding sequence is TGTGCCAGCAGTGACTCGACCTCAGCGGGGGAGCTGTTTTTT.

This clone occurred a few times. J is TRBJ2-3 and V is TRBV30, with D tentatively TRBD1 (5 bases). The CDR3 runs 12 residues. V was shortened by 1 base and J by 7 bases, with 9 bases between the two germline ends. From germline, CDR1 is GTSNPN and CDR2 SVGIG (reference sequence). CDR3 coding DNA: TGTGCCTGGAGTGAGGGGCTCCATACGCAGTATTTT. Its translation is CAWSEGLHTQYF.

V and J are TRBV7-9 and TRBJ2-1; no reliable D call. The CDR3 contains 12 residues. With 1 base removed from V and 8 bases from J, the gap between germline ends came to 6 bases. Germline V gene sequence: CDR1 SEHNR, CDR2 FQNEAQ (reference sequence). CDR3: CASSLVSDEQFF. DNA for the CDR3: TGTGCCAGCAGCTTAGTATCCGATGAGCAGTTCTTC.

The rearrangement uses TRBV18 and TRBJ1-1, with D unclear. The germline V gene encodes CDR1 KGHSH and CDR2 LQKENI. The ends were cut back, 0 bases at V and 8 bases at J, with 13 bases in the middle. This CDR3 spans 14 amino acids. CDR3 loop: CASSPPSRAREAFF. CDR3 sequence (DNA): TGTGCCAGCTCACCACCTTCGAGGGCACGCGAAGCTTTCTTT.

The rearrangement joins TRBV5-8 to TRBJ2-3; no definite D call. Trimming shortened V by 0 bases and J by 3 bases, and 5 bases separated the two germline ends. The CDR3 consists of 13 residues. Germline loops: CDR1 SGHTS, CDR2 YDEGEE. The CDR3 nucleotides are TGTGCCAGCAGCTTGGCCGGGACAGATACGCAGTATTTT. Protein product: CASSLAGTDTQYF.

The chain joins TRBV7-2 to TRBJ2-5; D is uncertain. The V end was cut by 4 bases, the J end by 2 bases, with 8 bases between. Germline CDR1 is SGHTA and CDR2 is FQGNSA. CDR3 size: 13 residues. The CDR3 region is CASSSPSQETQYF. The CDR3 region has the DNA TGTGCCAGCAGCTCACCCAGTCAAGAGACCCAGTACTTC.

This clone was seen a handful of times. J is TRBJ1-1 and V is TRBV2; D unresolved. Trimming cost V 8 bases and J 4 bases, with 14 bases left between them. CDR3 length: 13 amino acids. The germline CDR1 and CDR2 sequences are SNHLY and FYNNEI. The CDR3 here is CASSGLGITEAFF. The CDR3 DNA sequence: TGTGCCAGCTCCGGGCTGGGTATCACTGAAGCTTTCTTT.